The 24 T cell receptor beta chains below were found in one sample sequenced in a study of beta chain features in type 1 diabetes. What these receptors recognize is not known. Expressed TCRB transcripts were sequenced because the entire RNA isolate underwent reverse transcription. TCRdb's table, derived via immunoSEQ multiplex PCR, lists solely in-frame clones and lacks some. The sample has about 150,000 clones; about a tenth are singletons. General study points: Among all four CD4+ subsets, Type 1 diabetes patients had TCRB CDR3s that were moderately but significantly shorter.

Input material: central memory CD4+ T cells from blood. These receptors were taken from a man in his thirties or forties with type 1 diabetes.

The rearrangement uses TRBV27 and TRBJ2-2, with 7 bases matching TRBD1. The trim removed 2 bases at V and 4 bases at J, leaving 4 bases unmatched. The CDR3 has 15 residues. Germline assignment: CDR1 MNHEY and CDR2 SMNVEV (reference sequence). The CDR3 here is CASSLMGQSTGELFF. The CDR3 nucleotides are TGTGCCAGCAGTTTAATGGGACAGTCCACCGGGGAGCTGTTTTTT.

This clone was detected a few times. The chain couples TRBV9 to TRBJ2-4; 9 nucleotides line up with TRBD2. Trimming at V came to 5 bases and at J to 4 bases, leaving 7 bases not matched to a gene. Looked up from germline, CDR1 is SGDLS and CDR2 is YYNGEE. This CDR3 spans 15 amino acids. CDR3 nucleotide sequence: TGTGCCAGCAGTGGGCTAGCGGGAAAGAAAAACATTCAGTACTTC. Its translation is CASSGLAGKKNIQYF.

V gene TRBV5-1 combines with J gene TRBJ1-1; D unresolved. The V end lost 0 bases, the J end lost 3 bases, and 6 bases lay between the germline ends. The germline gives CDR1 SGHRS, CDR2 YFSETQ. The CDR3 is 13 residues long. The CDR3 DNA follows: TGCGCCAGCAGCTTGGAACTCCACACTGAAGCTTTCTTT. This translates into CASSLELHTEAFF. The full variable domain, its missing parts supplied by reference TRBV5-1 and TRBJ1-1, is KAGVTQTPRYLIKTRGQQVTLSCSPISGHRSVSWYQQTPGQGLQFLFEYFSETQRNKGNFPGRFSGRQFSNSRSEMNVSTLELGDSALYLCASSLELHTEAFFGQGTRLTVV.

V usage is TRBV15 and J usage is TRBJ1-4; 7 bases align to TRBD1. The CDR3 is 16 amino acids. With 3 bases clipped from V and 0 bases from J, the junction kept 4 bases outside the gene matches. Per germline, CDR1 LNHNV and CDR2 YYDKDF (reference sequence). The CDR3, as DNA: TGTGCCACCAGCAGGGGGACAGACCCAACTAATGAAAAACTGTTTTTT. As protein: CATSRGTDPTNEKLFF.

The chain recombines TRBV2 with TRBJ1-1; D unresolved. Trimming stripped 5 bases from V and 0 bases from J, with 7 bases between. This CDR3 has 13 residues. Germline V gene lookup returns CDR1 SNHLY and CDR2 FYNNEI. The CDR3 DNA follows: TGTGCCAGCAGTCCCGAGGTGAACACTGAAGCTTTCTTT. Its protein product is CASSPEVNTEAFF.

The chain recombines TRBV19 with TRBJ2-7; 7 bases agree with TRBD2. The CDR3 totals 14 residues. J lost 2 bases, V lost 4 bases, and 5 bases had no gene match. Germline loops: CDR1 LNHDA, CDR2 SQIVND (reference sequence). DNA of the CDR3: TGTGCCAGTAGTACTAGCGGCGCTACCTACGAGCAGTACTTC. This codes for CASSTSGATYEQYF.

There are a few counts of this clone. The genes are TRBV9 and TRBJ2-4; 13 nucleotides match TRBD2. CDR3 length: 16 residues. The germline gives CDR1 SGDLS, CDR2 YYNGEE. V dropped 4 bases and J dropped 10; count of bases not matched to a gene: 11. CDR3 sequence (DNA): TGTGCCAGCAGCCCGCGGACTAGCGGGGGCAATGGGATTCAGTACTTC. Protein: CASSPRTSGGNGIQYF.

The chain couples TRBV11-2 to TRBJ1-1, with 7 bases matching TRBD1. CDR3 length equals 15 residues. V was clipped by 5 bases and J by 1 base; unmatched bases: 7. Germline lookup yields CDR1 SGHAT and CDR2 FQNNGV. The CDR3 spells CASSETGAGNTEAFF. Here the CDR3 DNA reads TGTGCCAGCAGCGAAACAGGGGCAGGGAACACTGAAGCTTTCTTT.

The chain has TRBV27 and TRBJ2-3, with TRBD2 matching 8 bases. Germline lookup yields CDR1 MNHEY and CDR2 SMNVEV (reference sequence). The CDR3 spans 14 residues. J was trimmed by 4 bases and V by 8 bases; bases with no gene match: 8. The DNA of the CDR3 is TGTGCCAGCCGTAGCGGGGCAATTGCAGATACGCAGTATTTT. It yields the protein CASRSGAIADTQYF.

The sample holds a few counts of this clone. The CDR3 DNA sequence: TGTGCCAGTAGTATCGAAGGGGACACTGAAGCTTTCTTT. Translated: CASSIEGDTEAFF. The chain combines TRBV19 with TRBJ1-1, with D maybe TRBD1 (5 bases). The CDR3 covers 13 residues. The V end lost 3 bases, the J end lost 3 bases, and 8 bases lay between the germline ends. In germline, CDR1 is LNHDA, CDR2 SQIVND (reference sequence). Full variable domain (remainder filled in from reference TRBV19 and TRBJ1-1): DGGITQSPKYLFRKEGQNVTLSCEQNLNHDAMYWYRQDPGQGLRLIYYSQIVNDFQKGDIAEGYSVSREKKESFPLTVTSAQKNPTAFYLCASSIEGDTEAFFGQGTRLTVV.

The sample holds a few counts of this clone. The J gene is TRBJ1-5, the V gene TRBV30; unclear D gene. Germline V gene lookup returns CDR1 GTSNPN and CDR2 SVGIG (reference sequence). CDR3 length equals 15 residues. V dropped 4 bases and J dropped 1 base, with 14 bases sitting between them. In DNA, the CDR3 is TGTGCCTGGAATGCAGGCTACGGAAGCAATCAGCCCCAGCATTTT. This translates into CAWNAGYGSNQPQHF.

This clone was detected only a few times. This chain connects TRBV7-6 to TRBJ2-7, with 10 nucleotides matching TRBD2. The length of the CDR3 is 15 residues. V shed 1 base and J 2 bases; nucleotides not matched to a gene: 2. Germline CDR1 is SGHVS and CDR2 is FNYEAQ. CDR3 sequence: CASSLGTSGTYEQYF. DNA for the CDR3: TGTGCCAGCAGCTTAGGTACTAGCGGGACCTACGAGCAGTACTTC.

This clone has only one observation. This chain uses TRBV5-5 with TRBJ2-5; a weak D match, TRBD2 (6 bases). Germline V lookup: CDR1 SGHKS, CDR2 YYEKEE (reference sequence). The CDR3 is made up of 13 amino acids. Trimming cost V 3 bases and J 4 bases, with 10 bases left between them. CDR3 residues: CASSSGLTETQYF. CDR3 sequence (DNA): TGTGCCAGCAGCTCGGGACTCACAGAGACCCAGTACTTC.

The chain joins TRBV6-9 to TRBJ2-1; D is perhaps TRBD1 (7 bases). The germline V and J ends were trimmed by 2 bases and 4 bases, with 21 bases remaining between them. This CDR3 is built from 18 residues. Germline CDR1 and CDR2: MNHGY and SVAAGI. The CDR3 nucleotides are TGTGCCAGCAGTTATAGATCCATCGGGCAGGGGGGATACAATGAGCAGTTCTTC. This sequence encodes CASSYRSIGQGGYNEQFF.

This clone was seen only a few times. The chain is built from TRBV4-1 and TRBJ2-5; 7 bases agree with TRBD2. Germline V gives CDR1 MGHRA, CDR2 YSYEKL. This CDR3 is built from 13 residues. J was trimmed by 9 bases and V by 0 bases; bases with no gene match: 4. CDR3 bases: TGCGCCAGCAGCCAAGATAGACTAGCTCCCCAGTACTTC. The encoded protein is CASSQDRLAPQYF.

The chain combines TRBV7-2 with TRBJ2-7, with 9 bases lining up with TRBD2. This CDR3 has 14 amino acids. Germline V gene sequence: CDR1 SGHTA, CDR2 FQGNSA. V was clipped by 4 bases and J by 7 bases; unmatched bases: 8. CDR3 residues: CASSSLSGRREQYF. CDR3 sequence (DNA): TGTGCCAGCAGCTCACTTAGCGGGAGAAGGGAGCAGTACTTC.

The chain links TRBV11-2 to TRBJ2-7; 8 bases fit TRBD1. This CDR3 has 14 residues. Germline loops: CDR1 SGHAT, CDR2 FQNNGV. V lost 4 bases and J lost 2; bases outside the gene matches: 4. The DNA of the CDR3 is TGTGCCAGCAGCTCAGACAGGGGACCCTACGAGCAGTACTTC. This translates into CASSSDRGPYEQYF.

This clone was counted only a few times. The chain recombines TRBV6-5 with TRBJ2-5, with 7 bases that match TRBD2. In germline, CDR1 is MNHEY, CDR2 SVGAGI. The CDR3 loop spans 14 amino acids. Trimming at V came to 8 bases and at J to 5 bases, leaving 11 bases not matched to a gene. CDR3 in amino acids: CASAKRDLKETQYF. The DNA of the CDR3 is TGTGCCAGCGCCAAGCGGGATCTAAAGGAGACCCAGTACTTC.

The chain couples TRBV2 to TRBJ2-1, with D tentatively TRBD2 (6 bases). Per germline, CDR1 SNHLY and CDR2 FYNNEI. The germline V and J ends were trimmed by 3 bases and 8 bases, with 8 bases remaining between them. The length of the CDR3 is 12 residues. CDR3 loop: CASSERDHEQFF. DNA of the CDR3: TGTGCCAGCAGTGAGCGGGATCATGAGCAGTTCTTC.

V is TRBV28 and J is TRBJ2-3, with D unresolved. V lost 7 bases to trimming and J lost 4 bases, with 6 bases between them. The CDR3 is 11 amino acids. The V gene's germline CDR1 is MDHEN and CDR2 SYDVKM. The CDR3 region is CASTRADTQYF. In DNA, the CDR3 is TGTGCCAGCACCCGAGCAGATACGCAGTATTTT. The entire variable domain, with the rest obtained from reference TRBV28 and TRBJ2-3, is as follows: DVKVTQSSRYLVKRTGEKVFLECVQDMDHENMFWYRQDPGLGLRLIYFSYDVKMKEKGDIPEGYSVSREKKERFSLILESASTNQTSMYLCASTRADTQYFGPGTRLTVL.

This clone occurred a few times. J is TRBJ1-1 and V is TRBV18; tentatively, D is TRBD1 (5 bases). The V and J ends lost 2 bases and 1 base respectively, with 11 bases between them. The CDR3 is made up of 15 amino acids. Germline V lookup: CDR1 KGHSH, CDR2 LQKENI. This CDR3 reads CASSPKTVSNTEAFF. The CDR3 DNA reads TGTGCCAGCTCACCAAAGACAGTTTCGAACACTGAAGCTTTCTTT.

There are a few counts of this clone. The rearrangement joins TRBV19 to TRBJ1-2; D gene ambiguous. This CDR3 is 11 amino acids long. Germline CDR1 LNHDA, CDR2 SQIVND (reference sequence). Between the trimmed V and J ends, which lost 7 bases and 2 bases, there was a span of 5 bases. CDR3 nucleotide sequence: TGTGCCAGTATGCGGAACTATGGCTACACCTTC. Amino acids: CASMRNYGYTF.

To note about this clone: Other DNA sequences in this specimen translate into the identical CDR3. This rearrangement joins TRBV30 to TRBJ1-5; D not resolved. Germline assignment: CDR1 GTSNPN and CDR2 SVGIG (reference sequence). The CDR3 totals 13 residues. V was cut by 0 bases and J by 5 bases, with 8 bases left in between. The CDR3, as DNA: TGTGCCTGGAGTGTCATGAGGGATCAGCCCCAGCATTTT. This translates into CAWSVMRDQPQHF.

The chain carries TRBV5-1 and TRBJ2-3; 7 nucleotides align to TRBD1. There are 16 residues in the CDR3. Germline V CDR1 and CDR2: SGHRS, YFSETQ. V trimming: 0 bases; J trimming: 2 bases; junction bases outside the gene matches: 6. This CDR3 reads CASSLGIDRATDTQYF. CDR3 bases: TGCGCCAGCAGCTTGGGAATTGACAGGGCCACAGATACGCAGTATTTT.